These T cell receptor beta chains were read from a single sample in a study of OX40 agonist ivuxolimab in advanced cancers. Sequenced by immunoSEQ multiplex PCR; TCRdb stores in-frame clones only, minus some. The repertoire holds 70,000 to 100,000 clones, with approximately 84% as singletons. Material: CD4+ or CD8+ T cells sorted from blood, obtained in a trial of the OX40 agonist ivuxolimab. These receptors were collected from an adult with an advanced solid tumor such as melanoma, head and neck, liver or kidney cancer. Both conserved end residues are part of each CDR3. The D gene is left open where the match is weak. The size entry is marked missing in some rows and otherwise reads once, few, many or a size class.

clone_size	v_call	d_call	j_call	cdr3_nt	cdr3_aa
once	TRBV27	.	TRBJ1-1	TGTGCCAGCAGTTTATCTGGCCCCCTGCACACTGAAGCTTTCTTT	CASSLSGPLHTEAFF
.	TRBV15	.	TRBJ2-7	TGTGCCACCAGCAGAGAGGCCTGGAGCTCCTACGAGCAGTACTTC	CATSREAWSSYEQYF
.	TRBV28	.	TRBJ1-6	TGTGCCAGCAGACAAGGGGTGGTGGAATATTCACCCCTCCACTTT	CASRQGVVEYSPLHF
.	TRBV7-6	TRBD1	TRBJ2-7	TGTGCCAGCAGTCGGACAGGGGGCAACGAGCAGTACTTC	CASSRTGGNEQYF
.	TRBV18	TRBD1	TRBJ2-7	TGTGCCAGCTCACAAGGGACAGGGGGCCCCTACGAGCAGTACTTC	CASSQGTGGPYEQYF
.	TRBV5-8	.	TRBJ2-5	TGTGCCAGCAGCCATGGACAGAGCAAAGAGACCCAGTACTTC	CASSHGQSKETQYF
.	TRBV7-3	TRBD2	TRBJ2-1	TGTGCCAGCAGCATTATGAGCGGGAGGGAGGACAATGAGCAGTTCTTC	CASSIMSGREDNEQFF
.	TRBV14	.	TRBJ1-2	TGTGCCAGCAGCCAAGTATCCGTGAACTATGGCTACACCTTC	CASSQVSVNYGYTF
.	TRBV6-1	.	TRBJ2-5	TGTGCCAGCAGTGTTCAGGGGACGGAGACCCAGTACTTC	CASSVQGTETQYF
.	TRBV5-1	TRBD1	TRBJ2-3	TGCGCCAGCAGCTTGCAGGGGGTCGATATTCCAGATACGCAGTATTTT	CASSLQGVDIPDTQYF
few	TRBV2	.	TRBJ2-1	TGTGCCAGCACCCCAGGAGGGTTGTCGAATGAGCAGTTCTTC	CASTPGGLSNEQFF
.	TRBV21-1	.	TRBJ1-1	TGTGCCAGCAGCAAAGTAGTTTTAGGGGTCGGCACTGAAGCTTTCTTT	CASSKVVLGVGTEAFF
.	TRBV25-1	.	TRBJ1-1	TGTGCCAGCTTACGTACAGGGAGTGGTGAAGCTTTCTTT	CASLRTGSGEAFF
.	TRBV21-1	.	TRBJ1-1	TGTGCCAGCAGCCTCATGAACACTGAAGCTTTCTTT	CASSLMNTEAFF
.	TRBV4-2	TRBD2	TRBJ2-7	TGTGCCAGCAGCCACGCTCCCATAGCGGGAGGAACATCCTACGAGCAGTACTTC	CASSHAPIAGGTSYEQYF
.	TRBV19	.	TRBJ1-2	TGTGCCAGTAGTACCCGGGACGGTTATGGCTACACCTTC	CASSTRDGYGYTF
.	TRBV5-1	.	TRBJ2-7	TGCGCCAGCAGCCTGGAGGGGAAGACCTACGAGCAGTACTTC	CASSLEGKTYEQYF
.	TRBV30	.	TRBJ1-5	TGTGCCTGGAGTAGGGGAGTGGACAATCAGCCCCAGCATTTT	CAWSRGVDNQPQHF
.	TRBV29-1	.	TRBJ2-1	TGCAGCGTTGAAGAAGCCGTTGAGCAGTTCTTC	CSVEEAVEQFF
.	TRBV10-3	.	TRBJ2-7	TGTGCCATCACCCAGCCACCGGGGGAGGAGCAGTACTTC	CAITQPPGEEQYF
.	TRBV28	.	TRBJ1-5	TGTGCCAGCAGTGAACAAAGGGGGGGGGCTAGTCATAGCAATCAGCCCCAGCATTTT	CASSEQRGGASHSNQPQHF
.	TRBV7-9	.	TRBJ1-2	TGTGCCACCACGAGGATGCGGGACTATGGCTACACCTTC	CATTRMRDYGYTF